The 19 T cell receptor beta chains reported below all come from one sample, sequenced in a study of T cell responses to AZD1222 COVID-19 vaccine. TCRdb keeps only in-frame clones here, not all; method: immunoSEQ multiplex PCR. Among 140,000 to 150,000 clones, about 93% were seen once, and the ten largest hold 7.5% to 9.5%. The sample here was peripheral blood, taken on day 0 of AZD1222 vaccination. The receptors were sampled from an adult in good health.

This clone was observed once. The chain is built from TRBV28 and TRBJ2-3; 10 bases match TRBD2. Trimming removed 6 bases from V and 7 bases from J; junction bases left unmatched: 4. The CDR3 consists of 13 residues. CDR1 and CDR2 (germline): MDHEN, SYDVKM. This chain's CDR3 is CASSLGLAYTQYF. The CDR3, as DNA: TGTGCCAGCAGCCTGGGACTAGCGTATACGCAGTATTTT.

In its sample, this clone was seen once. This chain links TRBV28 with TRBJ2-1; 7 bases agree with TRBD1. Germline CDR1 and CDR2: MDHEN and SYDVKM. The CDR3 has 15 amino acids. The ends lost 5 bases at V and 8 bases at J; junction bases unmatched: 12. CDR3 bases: TGTGCCAGCAGTATTAGACAGGGTGGTATTTATGAGCAGTTCTTC. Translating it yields CASSIRQGGIYEQFF.

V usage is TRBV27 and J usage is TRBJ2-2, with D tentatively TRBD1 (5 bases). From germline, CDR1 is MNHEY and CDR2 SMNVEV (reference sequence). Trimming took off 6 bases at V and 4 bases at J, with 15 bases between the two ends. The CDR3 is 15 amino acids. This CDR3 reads CASRSAGISTGELFF. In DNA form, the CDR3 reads TGTGCCAGCAGGTCGGCAGGGATAAGCACCGGGGAGCTGTTTTTT.

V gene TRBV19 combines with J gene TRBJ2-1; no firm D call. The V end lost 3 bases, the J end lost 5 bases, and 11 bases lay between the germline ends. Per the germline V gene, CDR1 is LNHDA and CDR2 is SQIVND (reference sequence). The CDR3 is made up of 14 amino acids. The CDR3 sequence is CASSIWQIHNEQFF. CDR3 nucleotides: TGTGCCAGTAGTATCTGGCAGATACACAATGAGCAGTTCTTC.

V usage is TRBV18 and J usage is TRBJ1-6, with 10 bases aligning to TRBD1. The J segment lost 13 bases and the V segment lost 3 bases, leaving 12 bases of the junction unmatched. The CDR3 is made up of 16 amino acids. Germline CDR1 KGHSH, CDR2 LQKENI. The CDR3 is CASSPSVGTGASPLHF. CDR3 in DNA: TGTGCCAGCTCACCCTCAGTAGGGACAGGGGCTTCGCCCCTCCACTTT.

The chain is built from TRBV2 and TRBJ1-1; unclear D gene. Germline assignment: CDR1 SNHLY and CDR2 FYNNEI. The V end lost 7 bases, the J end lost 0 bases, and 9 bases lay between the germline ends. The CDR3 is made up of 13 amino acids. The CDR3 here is CASMFTLNTEAFF. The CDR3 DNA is TGTGCCAGCATGTTCACTTTGAACACTGAAGCTTTCTTT.

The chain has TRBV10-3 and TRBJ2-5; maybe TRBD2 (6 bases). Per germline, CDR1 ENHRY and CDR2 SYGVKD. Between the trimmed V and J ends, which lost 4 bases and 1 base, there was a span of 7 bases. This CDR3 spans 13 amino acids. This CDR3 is CAISAGSQETQYF. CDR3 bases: TGTGCCATCAGTGCCGGGAGCCAAGAGACCCAGTACTTC.

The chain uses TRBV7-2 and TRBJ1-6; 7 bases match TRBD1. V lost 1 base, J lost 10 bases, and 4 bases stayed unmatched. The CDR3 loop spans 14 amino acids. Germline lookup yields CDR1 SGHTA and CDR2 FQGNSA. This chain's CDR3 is CASSLDRGKSPLHF. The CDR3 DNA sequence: TGTGCCAGCAGCTTAGACAGGGGTAAATCACCCCTCCACTTT. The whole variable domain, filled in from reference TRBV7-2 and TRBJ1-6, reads GAGVSQSPSNKVTEKGKDVELRCDPISGHTALYWYRQSLGQGLEFLIYFQGNSAPDKSGLPSDRFSAERTGGSVSTLTIQRTQQEDSAVYLCASSLDRGKSPLHFGNGTRLTVT.

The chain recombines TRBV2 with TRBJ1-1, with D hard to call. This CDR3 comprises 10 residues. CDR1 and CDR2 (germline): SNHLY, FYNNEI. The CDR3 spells CAEGDTEAFF. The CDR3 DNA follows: TGTGCAGAGGGAGACACTGAAGCTTTCTTT.

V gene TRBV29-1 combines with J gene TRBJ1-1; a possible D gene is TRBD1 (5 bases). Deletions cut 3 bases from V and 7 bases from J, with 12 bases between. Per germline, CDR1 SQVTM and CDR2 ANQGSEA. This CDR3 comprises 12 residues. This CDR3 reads CSVDSMTDEAFF. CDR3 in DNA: TGCAGCGTTGATTCTATGACAGATGAAGCTTTCTTT.

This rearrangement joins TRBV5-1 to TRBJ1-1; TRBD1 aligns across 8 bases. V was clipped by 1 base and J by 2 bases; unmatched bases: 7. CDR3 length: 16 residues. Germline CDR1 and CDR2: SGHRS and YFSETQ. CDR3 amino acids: CASSLIDRGGNTEAFF. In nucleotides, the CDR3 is TGCGCCAGCAGCTTGATAGACAGGGGTGGAAACACTGAAGCTTTCTTT.

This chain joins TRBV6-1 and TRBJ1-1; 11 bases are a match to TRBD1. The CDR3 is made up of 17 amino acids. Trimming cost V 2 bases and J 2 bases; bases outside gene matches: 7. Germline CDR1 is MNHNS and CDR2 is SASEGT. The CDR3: CASSEPLGQGANTEAFF. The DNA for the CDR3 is TGTGCCAGCAGTGAACCCCTCGGACAGGGGGCCAACACTGAAGCTTTCTTT.

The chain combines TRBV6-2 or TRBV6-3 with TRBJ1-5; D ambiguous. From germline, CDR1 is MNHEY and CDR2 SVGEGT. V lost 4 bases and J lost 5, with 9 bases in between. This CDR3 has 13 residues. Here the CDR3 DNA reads TGTGCCAGCAGTTCCTATCAATATCAGCCCCAGCATTTT. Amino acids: CASSSYQYQPQHF.

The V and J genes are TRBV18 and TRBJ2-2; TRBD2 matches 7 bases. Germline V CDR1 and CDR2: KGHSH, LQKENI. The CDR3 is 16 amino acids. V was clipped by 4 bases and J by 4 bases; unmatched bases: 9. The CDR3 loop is CASSLILLASTGELFF. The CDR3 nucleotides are TGTGCCAGCTCACTCATATTACTAGCGAGCACCGGGGAGCTGTTTTTT. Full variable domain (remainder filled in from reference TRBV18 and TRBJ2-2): NAGVMQNPRHLVRRRGQEARLRCSPMKGHSHVYWYRQLPEEGLKFMVYLQKENIIDESGMPKERFSAEFPKEGPSILRIQQVVRGDSAAYFCASSLILLASTGELFFGEGSRLTVL.

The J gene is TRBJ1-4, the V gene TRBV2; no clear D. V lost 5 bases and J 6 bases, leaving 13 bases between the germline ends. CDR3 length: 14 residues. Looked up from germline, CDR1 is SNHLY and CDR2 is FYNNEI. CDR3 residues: CASSPVVDYEKLFF. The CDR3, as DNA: TGTGCCAGCAGTCCGGTAGTGGATTATGAAAAACTGTTTTTT.

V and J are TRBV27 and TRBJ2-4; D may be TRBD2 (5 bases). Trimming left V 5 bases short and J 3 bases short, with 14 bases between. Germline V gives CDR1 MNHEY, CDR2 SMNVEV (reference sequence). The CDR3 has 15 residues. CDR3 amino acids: CASSQEGVGKNIQYF. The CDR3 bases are TGTGCCAGCAGTCAAGAGGGAGTCGGCAAAAACATTCAGTACTTC.

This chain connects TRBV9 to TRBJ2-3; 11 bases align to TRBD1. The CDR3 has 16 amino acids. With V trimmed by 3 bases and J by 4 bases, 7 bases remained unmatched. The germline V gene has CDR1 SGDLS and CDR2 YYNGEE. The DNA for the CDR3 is TGTGCCAGCAGCGCTCCGGGACAGGGGGGGCCAGATACGCAGTATTTT. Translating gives CASSAPGQGGPDTQYF.

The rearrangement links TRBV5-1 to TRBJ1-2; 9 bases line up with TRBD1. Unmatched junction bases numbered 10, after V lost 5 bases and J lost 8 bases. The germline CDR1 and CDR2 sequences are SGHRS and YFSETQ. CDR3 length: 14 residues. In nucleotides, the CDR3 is TGCGCCAGCAGTAACGGACAGGGGACGTCGGGCTACACCTTC. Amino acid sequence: CASSNGQGTSGYTF.

CDR3 nucleotide sequence: TGTGCCAGCAGCCAAGTCCAGCGGAATTCACCCCTCCACTTT. This translates into CASSQVQRNSPLHF. The V call is TRBV3-1 (or the pseudogene TRBV3-2), the J call TRBJ1-6; D remains unclear. This CDR3 spans 14 amino acids. Germline CDR1 reads LGHDT; CDR2 reads YNNKEL (reference sequence). Trimming took 1 base from V and 7 from J, leaving 8 bases between them.